A selection of T cell receptor beta chains follows, all from one sample in a study of T-cell memory formation after mild COVID-19. MiXCR, run by TCRdb on the 5' RACE reads, gives a single entry per CDR3 protein. Counted here are roughly 170,000 distinct CDR3 sequences, about a fifth occurring once; the ten biggest clones make up about 4%. What was sequenced was PBMCs or a T cell subset sorted from them (not recorded which). The receptors originated from a man younger than 35 who had mild COVID-19 (a few samples of this study predate the infection). Cell type and time point are not known. The CDR3 runs from the conserved cysteine through the conserved F or W. Each record gives: D gene, J gene, clone size, V gene, CDR3 protein, CDR3 DNA. The D gene is left open where the match is weak. The size of a clone is reported for some rows only, either as once, few or many, or as a class for expanded clones.

>TRBD1|TRBJ1-2|.|TRBV30
CAWGQGYNYGYTF
TGTGCCTGGGGACAGGGCTATAACTATGGCTACACCTTC
>TRBD1|TRBJ2-1|few|TRBV20-1
CSARGTGAGEQFF
TGCAGTGCTAGGGGGACAGGGGCGGGTGAGCAGTTCTTC
>.|TRBJ1-2|few|TRBV7-2
CASSGGGGSHYGYTF
TGTGCCAGCAGCGGGGGAGGGGGATCCCACTATGGCTACACCTTC
>.|TRBJ2-3|.|TRBV28
CASSLPLIPRAQYF
TGTGCCAGCAGTTTACCTCTAATTCCTAGAGCGCAGTATTTT
>.|TRBJ1-1|.|TRBV10-1
CASSESSSTEAFF
TGCGCCAGCAGTGAGTCTTCCAGCACTGAAGCTTTCTTT
>.|TRBJ1-1|.|TRBV5-5
CASSLAGYLNTEAFF
TGTGCCAGCAGCTTGGCTGGATACTTGAACACTGAAGCTTTCTTT
>.|TRBJ2-5|few|TRBV5-5
CASSLGPLTRETQYF
TGTGCCAGCAGCCTGGGACCCCTGACTCGTGAGACCCAGTACTTC
>TRBD1|TRBJ2-2|.|TRBV12-3/TRBV12-4
CASSTAGTGYTGELFF
TGTGCCAGCAGTACCGCGGGGACAGGCTACACCGGGGAGCTGTTTTTT
>.|TRBJ1-6|many|TRBV5-1
CASSLAVGSGISPLHF
TGCGCCAGCAGCTTGGCCGTCGGCAGCGGGATTTCACCCCTCCACTTT
>.|TRBJ2-5|.|TRBV7-3
CASSRQVQETQYF
TGTGCCAGCAGCCGACAGGTACAAGAGACCCAGTACTTC
>TRBD1|TRBJ1-2|few|TRBV7-2
CASSPAWTGGDGYTF
TGTGCCAGCAGCCCCGCGTGGACAGGGGGCGATGGCTACACCTTC
>.|TRBJ1-1|few|TRBV3-1
CASSQFLLSTEAFF
TGTGCCAGCAGCCAATTCCTCCTGAGCACTGAAGCTTTCTTT
>.|TRBJ2-3|.|TRBV20-1
CSASGGGDTQYF
TGCAGTGCTAGCGGGGGTGGAGATACGCAGTATTTT
>.|TRBJ2-3|.|TRBV28
CATSRAYADTQYF
TGTGCCACCTCCAGGGCATATGCAGATACGCAGTATTTT
>.|TRBJ1-5|.|TRBV7-9
CASSLVEQQPQHF
TGTGCCAGCAGCTTAGTTGAACAGCAGCCCCAGCATTTT
>TRBD1|TRBJ1-1|.|TRBV20-1
CSARVGQGFTEAFF
TGCAGTGCTAGAGTCGGACAGGGGTTCACTGAAGCTTTCTTT
>.|TRBJ1-1|few|TRBV4-3
CASSQDFRRENTEAFF
TGCGCCAGCAGCCAAGATTTTCGTCGGGAGAACACTGAAGCTTTCTTT
>.|TRBJ1-2|few|TRBV3-1
CASSPRGQGSYGYTF
TGTGCCAGCAGCCCACGGGGCCAGGGATCCTATGGCTACACCTTC
>.|TRBJ2-1|.|TRBV6-2/TRBV6-3
CASSDYKGGEQFF
TGTGCCAGCAGCGACTACAAGGGGGGTGAGCAGTTCTTC
>.|TRBJ2-7|.|TRBV9
CASSDRVPGVYEQYF
TGTGCCAGCAGCGACCGTGTGCCGGGGGTATACGAGCAGTACTTC
>.|TRBJ2-5|.|TRBV12-3/TRBV12-4
CASSSGGGGTVETQYF
TGTGCCAGCAGTTCTGGGGGTGGCGGGACAGTCGAGACCCAGTACTTC
>.|TRBJ1-2|.|TRBV7-9
CASSLAGARVYGYTF
TGTGCCAGCAGCTTAGCAGGGGCTCGCGTCTATGGCTACACCTTC
>TRBD1|TRBJ1-2|.|TRBV5-5
CASSRGQGLWGYTF
TGTGCCAGCAGCAGAGGACAGGGACTGTGGGGCTACACCTTC
>.|TRBJ2-3|few|TRBV7-9
CASSLYQLAADTQYF
TGTGCCAGCAGCTTATACCAGCTAGCAGCAGATACGCAGTATTTT
>.|TRBJ2-3|many|TRBV7-8
CASSLEYRGCEYF
TGTGCCAGCAGCTTAGAATATCGGGGGTGCGAGTATTTT
>.|TRBJ1-2|few|TRBV7-8
CASSLDLAVWGYTF
TGTGCCAGCAGCTTAGATTTGGCGGTTTGGGGCTACACCTTC
>TRBD2|TRBJ2-5|many|TRBV7-2
CASSLLLGGETQYF
TGTGCCAGCAGCTTACTTTTGGGAGGGGAGACCCAGTACTTC
>.|TRBJ2-5|.|TRBV5-1
CASSLRSDGETQYF
TGCGCCAGCAGCTTGAGGTCCGACGGAGAGACCCAGTACTTC
>.|TRBJ2-5|.|TRBV20-1
CSAPRTETQYF
TGCAGTGCTCCCCGGACGGAGACCCAGTACTTC
>TRBD1|TRBJ2-5|few|TRBV9
CASSPNRGRETQYF
TGTGCCAGCAGCCCAAACAGGGGGCGGGAGACCCAGTACTTC
>TRBD1|TRBJ1-1|.|TRBV5-1
CASSPFTGEDTEAFF
TGCGCCAGCAGCCCCTTTACAGGGGAGGACACTGAAGCTTTCTTT
>TRBD1|TRBJ2-3|once|TRBV5-1
CASSGGTGGIDTQYF
TGCGCCAGCAGCGGAGGGACAGGGGGCATCGATACGCAGTATTTT
>TRBD1|TRBJ2-3|.|TRBV7-2
CASGPGGSDTQYF
TGTGCCAGCGGGCCAGGGGGATCAGATACGCAGTATTTT
>.|TRBJ2-5|.|TRBV20-1
CSARDKETQYF
TGCAGTGCTAGAGATAAGGAGACCCAGTACTTC
>TRBD2|TRBJ2-7|.|TRBV5-1
CASSLGTSSYEQYF
TGCGCCAGCAGCTTGGGGACTAGCTCCTACGAGCAGTACTTC
>.|TRBJ1-3|few|TRBV7-8
CASSTRAYSGNTIYF
TGTGCCAGCAGCACCCGGGCCTACTCTGGAAACACCATATATTTT
>.|TRBJ1-6|few|TRBV12-3/TRBV12-4
CASSIGGYNSPLHF
TGTGCCAGCAGCATAGGGGGGTATAATTCACCCCTCCACTTT
>TRBD1|TRBJ2-7|few|TRBV12-3/TRBV12-4
CASSLGQGFSEQYF
TGTGCCAGCAGTTTAGGACAGGGGTTTTCCGAGCAGTACTTC
>.|TRBJ1-5|.|TRBV3-1
CASSRGRQPQHF
TGTGCCAGCAGCCGCGGGCGGCAGCCCCAGCATTTT
>TRBD2|TRBJ2-5|few|TRBV20-1
CSAKRGGQETQYF
TGCAGTGCGAAGCGGGGGGGACAAGAGACCCAGTACTTC
>.|TRBJ1-5|.|TRBV5-6
CASSLPQQPQHF
TGTGCCAGCAGCTTACCGCAGCAGCCCCAGCATTTT
>.|TRBJ2-3|.|TRBV21-1
CASTQGGGGCDTQYF
TGTGCCAGCACCCAAGGAGGCGGGGGGTGCGATACGCAGTATTTT
>.|TRBJ1-4|many|TRBV9
CASSVGGLNEKLFF
TGTGCCAGCAGCGTGGGAGGGCTTAATGAAAAACTGTTTTTT
>TRBD1|TRBJ2-5|few|TRBV29-1
CSVEGQGARETQYF
TGCAGCGTTGAGGGACAGGGGGCCCGGGAGACCCAGTACTTC
>.|TRBJ2-2|.|TRBV10-3
CAIKDANTGELFF
TGTGCCATCAAGGACGCGAACACCGGGGAGCTGTTTTTT
>.|TRBJ2-7|few|TRBV10-3
CAISEGQTYEQYF
TGTGCCATCAGTGAGGGACAAACCTACGAGCAGTACTTC
>.|TRBJ2-7|.|TRBV3-1
CASSQDLASSAQQYF
TGTGCCAGCAGCCAAGATCTGGCCTCGAGCGCCCAGCAGTACTTC
>.|TRBJ2-5|.|TRBV20-1
CSASPPPERETQYF
TGCAGTGCTAGTCCCCCCCCCGAGCGAGAGACCCAGTACTTC
>.|TRBJ1-2|few|TRBV7-9
CASSSSRVSGGYTF
TGTGCCAGCAGCTCCAGCAGGGTTAGTGGAGGCTACACCTTC
>.|TRBJ1-1|.|TRBV3-1
CASSHGRDTEAFF
TGTGCCAGCAGCCATGGACGGGACACTGAAGCTTTCTTT
>TRBD1|TRBJ1-4|.|TRBV11-2
CASSSALDRGGEKLFF
TGTGCCAGCAGCTCCGCCCTGGACAGGGGCGGCGAAAAACTGTTTTTT
>.|TRBJ2-1|.|TRBV20-1
CSARVGFDEQFF
TGCAGTGCTCGGGTGGGGTTCGATGAGCAGTTCTTC
>.|TRBJ1-1|.|TRBV6-2/TRBV6-3
CASRPAEANTEAFF
TGTGCCAGCAGACCCGCGGAGGCGAACACTGAAGCTTTCTTT